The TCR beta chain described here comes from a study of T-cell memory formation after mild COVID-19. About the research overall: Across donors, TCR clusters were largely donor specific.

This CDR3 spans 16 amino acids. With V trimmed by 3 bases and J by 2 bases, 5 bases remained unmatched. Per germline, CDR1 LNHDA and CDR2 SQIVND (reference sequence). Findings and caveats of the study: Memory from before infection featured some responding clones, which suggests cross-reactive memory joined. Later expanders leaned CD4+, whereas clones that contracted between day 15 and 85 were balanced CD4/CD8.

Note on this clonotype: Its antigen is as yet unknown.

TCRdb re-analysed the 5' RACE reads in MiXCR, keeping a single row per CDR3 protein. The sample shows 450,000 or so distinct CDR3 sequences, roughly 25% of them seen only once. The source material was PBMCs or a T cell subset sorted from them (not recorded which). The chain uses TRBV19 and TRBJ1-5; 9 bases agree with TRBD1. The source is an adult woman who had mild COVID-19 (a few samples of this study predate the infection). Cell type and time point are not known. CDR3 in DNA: TGTGCCAGTAGTATCCCTCGGACAGGGGGCAATCAGCCCCAGCATTTT. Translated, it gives CASSIPRTGGNQPQHF. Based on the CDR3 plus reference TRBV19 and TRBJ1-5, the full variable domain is DGGITQSPKYLFRKEGQNVTLSCEQNLNHDAMYWYRQDPGQGLRLIYYSQIVNDFQKGDIAEGYSVSREKKESFPLTVTSAQKNPTAFYLCASSIPRTGGNQPQHFGDGTRLSIL.